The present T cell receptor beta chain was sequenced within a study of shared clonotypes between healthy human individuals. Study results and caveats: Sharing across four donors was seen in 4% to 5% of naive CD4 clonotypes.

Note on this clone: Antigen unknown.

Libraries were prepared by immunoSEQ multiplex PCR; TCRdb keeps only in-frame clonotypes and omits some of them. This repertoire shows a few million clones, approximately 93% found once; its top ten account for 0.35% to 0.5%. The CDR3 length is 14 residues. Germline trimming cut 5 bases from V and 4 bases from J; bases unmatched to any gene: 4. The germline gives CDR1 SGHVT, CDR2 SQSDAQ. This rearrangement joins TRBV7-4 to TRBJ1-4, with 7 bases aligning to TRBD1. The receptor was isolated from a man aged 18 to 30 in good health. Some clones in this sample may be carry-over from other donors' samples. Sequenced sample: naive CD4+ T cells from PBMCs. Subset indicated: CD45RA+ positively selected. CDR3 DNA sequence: TGTGCCAGCAGCAAAAGACAGGGTAATGAAAAACTGTTTTTT. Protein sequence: CASSKRQGNEKLFF. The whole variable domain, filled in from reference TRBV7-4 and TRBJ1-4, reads GAGVSQSPRYKVAKRGRDVALRCDSISGHVTLYWYRQTLGQGSEVLTYSQSDAQRDKSGRPSGRFSAERPERSVSTLKIQRTEQGDSAVYLCASSKRQGNEKLFFGSGTQLSVL.